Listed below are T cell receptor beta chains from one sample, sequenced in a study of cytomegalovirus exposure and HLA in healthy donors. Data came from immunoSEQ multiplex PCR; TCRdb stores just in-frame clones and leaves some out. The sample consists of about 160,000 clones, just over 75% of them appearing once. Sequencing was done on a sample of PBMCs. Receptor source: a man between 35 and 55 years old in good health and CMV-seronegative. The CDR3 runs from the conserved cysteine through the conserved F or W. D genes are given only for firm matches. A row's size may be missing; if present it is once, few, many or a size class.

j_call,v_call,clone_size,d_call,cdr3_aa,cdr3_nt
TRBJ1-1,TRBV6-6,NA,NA,CASSYSQHTEAFF,TGTGCCAGCAGTTACTCACAGCACACTGAAGCTTTCTTT
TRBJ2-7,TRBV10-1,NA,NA,CASSESTGVYEQYF,TGCGCCAGCAGTGAGTCGACAGGAGTCTACGAGCAGTACTTC
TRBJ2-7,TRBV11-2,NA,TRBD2,CASSSGREVNEQYF,TGTGCCAGCAGCTCGGGGCGGGAGGTGAATGAGCAGTACTTC
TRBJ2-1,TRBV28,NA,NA,CASTLPQDNEQFF,TGTGCCAGCACTCTTCCTCAGGACAATGAGCAGTTCTTC
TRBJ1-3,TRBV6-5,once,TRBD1,CASRTGDGNTIYF,TGTGCCAGCAGAACAGGGGACGGAAACACCATATATTTT
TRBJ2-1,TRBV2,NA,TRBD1,CASRPGTGGHNEQFF,TGTGCCAGCAGACCAGGGACAGGGGGGCACAATGAGCAGTTCTTC
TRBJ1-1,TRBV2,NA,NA,CASSSRNTEAFF,TGTGCCAGCAGTTCGAGGAACACTGAAGCTTTCTTT
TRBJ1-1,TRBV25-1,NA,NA,CASSVGQKNTEAFF,TGTGCCAGCAGTGTGGGGCAGAAGAACACTGAAGCTTTCTTT
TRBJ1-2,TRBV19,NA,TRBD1,CASSTSRQGYGYTF,TGTGCCAGTAGTACCAGCCGACAGGGCTATGGCTACACCTTC
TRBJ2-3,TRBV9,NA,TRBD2,CASSVASGGLTDTQYF,TGTGCCAGCAGCGTAGCTAGCGGGGGGCTCACAGATACGCAGTATTTT
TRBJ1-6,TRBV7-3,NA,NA,CASSLFQGSNSPLHF,TGTGCCAGCAGCTTATTTCAGGGGTCGAATTCACCCCTCCACTTT
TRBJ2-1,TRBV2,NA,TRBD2,CASSEWVAGPSYNEQFF,TGTGCCAGCAGTGAATGGGTAGCGGGGCCATCCTACAATGAGCAGTTCTTC
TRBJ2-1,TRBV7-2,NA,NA,CASSLGGPGTYNEQFF,TGTGCCAGCAGCTTAGGAGGTCCGGGAACCTACAATGAGCAGTTCTTC
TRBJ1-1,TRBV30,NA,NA,CAWSGTSNTEAFF,TGTGCCTGGAGTGGGACATCGAACACTGAAGCTTTCTTT
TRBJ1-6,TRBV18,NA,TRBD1,CASSPEDRGNSPLHF,TGTGCCAGCTCTCCCGAGGACAGGGGGAATTCACCCCTCCACTTT
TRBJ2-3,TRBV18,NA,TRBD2,CASSPGTSGSPSTDTQYF,TGTGCCAGCTCACCGGGGACTAGCGGGTCTCCTAGCACAGATACGCAGTATTTT
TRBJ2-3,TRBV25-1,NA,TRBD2,CASSRTSGSTDTQYF,TGTGCCAGCAGTAGAACTAGCGGGAGCACAGATACGCAGTATTTT
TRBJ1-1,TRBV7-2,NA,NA,CASSSRGSGNTEAFF,TGTGCCAGCAGCTCACGGGGGTCCGGGAACACTGAAGCTTTCTTT
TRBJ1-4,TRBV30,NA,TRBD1,CAWSVGRGQLREKLFF,TGTGCCTGGAGTGTCGGACGGGGACAGCTGAGAGAAAAACTGTTTTTT
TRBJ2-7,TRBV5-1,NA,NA,CASSFGGAVYGSSYEQYF,TGCGCCAGCAGCTTTGGTGGGGCCGTTTACGGTAGCTCCTACGAGCAGTACTTC
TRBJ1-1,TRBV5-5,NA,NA,CASSLRGNTEAFF,TGTGCCAGCAGCTTGCGGGGGAACACTGAAGCTTTCTTT
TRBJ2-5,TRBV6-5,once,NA,CASSYSGSGIRETQYF,TGTGCCAGCAGTTACTCCGGCTCAGGGATACGAGAGACCCAGTACTTC
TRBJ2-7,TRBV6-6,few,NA,CASSYSSAPSGYEQYF,TGTGCCAGCAGTTACTCATCGGCCCCGTCGGGCTACGAGCAGTACTTC
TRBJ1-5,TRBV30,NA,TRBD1,CAWSSTGGNQPQHF,TGTGCCTGGAGTTCGACAGGGGGCAATCAGCCCCAGCATTTT
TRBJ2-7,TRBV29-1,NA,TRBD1,CSALGVQGVYEQYF,TGCAGCGCCCTAGGGGTACAGGGGGTTTACGAGCAGTACTTC
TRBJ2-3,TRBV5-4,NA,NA,CASSFGGTTDTQYF,TGTGCCAGCAGCTTTGGGGGGACGACAGATACGCAGTATTTT
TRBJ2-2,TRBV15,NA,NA,CATSSPTGELFF,TGTGCCACCAGCAGTCCTACCGGGGAGCTGTTTTTT
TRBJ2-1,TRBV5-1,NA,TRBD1,CASSLRRTGAYNEQFF,TGCGCCAGCAGCTTGCGAAGGACAGGAGCCTACAATGAGCAGTTCTTC
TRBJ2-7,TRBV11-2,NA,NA,CASSSVTGSYEQYF,TGTGCCAGCAGCTCCGTGACAGGAAGCTACGAGCAGTACTTC
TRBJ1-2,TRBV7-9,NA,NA,CASSEAAGYGYTF,TGTGCCAGCAGCGAAGCGGCGGGCTATGGCTACACCTTC
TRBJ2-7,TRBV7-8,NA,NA,CASSPSPGEIGYEQYF,TGTGCCAGCAGCCCCTCCCCAGGGGAGATCGGCTACGAGCAGTACTTC
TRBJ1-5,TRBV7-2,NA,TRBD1,CASSTRTGESQPQHF,TGTGCCAGCAGCACCCGGACAGGGGAGAGTCAGCCCCAGCATTTT
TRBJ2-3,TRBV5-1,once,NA,CASSLDPGSRGDTQYF,TGCGCCAGCAGCTTGGACCCGGGATCGCGCGGAGATACGCAGTATTTT
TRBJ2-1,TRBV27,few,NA,CASSSSKRVMEQFF,TGTGCCAGCAGTTCTTCCAAGAGGGTGATGGAGCAGTTCTTC
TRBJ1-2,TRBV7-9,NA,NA,CASSIDRLFYGYTF,TGTGCCAGCAGCATTGACAGGTTGTTCTATGGCTACACCTTC
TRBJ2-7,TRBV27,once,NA,CASSSTSTRDTHFYEQYF,TGTGCCAGCAGTTCAACCTCTACCCGGGACACCCATTTCTACGAGCAGTACTTC
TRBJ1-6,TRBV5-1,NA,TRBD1,CASSDGQGQDNSPLHF,TGCGCCAGCAGCGATGGACAGGGGCAGGACAATTCACCCCTCCACTTT
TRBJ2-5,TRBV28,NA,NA,CASRTTETQYF,TGTGCCAGCAGAACTACAGAGACCCAGTACTTC
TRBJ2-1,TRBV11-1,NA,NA,CASSLTAIAYNEQFF,TGTGCCAGCAGCTTAACAGCAATAGCCTACAATGAGCAGTTCTTC
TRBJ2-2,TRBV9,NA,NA,CASSAQGAATGELFF,TGTGCCAGCAGCGCCCAAGGAGCGGCCACCGGGGAGCTGTTTTTT
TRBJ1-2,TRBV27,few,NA,CASSLSTAFNYGYTF,TGTGCCAGCAGTTTATCCACAGCATTTAACTATGGCTACACCTTC